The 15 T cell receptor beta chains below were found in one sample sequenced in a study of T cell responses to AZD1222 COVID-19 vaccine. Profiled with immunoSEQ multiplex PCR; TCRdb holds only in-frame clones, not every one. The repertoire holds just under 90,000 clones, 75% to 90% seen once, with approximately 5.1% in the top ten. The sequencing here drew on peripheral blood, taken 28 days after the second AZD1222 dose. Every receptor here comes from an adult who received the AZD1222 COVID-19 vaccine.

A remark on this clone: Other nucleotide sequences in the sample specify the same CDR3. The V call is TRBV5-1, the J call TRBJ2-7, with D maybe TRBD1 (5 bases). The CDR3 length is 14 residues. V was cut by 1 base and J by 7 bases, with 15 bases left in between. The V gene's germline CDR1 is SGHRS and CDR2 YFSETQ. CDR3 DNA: TGCGCCAGCAGCTTGAGGGTCCAGGGCCGGGAGCAGTACTTC. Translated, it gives CASSLRVQGREQYF. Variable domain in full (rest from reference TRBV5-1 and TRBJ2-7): KAGVTQTPRYLIKTRGQQVTLSCSPISGHRSVSWYQQTPGQGLQFLFEYFSETQRNKGNFPGRFSGRQFSNSRSEMNVSTLELGDSALYLCASSLRVQGREQYFGPGTRLTVT.

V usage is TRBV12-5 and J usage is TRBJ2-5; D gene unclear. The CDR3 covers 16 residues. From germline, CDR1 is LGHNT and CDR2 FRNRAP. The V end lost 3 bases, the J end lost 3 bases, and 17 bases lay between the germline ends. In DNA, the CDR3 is TGTGCTAGTGGTTTTATGGTGGAGTGGCAGAAAGAGACCCAGTACTTC. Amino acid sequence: CASGFMVEWQKETQYF. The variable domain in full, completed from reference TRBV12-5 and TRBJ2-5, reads DARVTQTPRHKVTEMGQEVTMRCQPILGHNTVFWYRQTMMQGLELLAYFRNRAPLDDSGMPKDRFSAEMPDATLATLKIQPSEPRDSAVYFCASGFMVEWQKETQYFGPGTRLLVL.

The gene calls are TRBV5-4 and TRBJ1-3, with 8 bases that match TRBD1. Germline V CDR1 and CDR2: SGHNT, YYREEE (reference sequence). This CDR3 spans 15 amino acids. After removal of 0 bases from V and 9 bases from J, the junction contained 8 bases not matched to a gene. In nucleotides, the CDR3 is TGTGCCAGCAGCTTGGAGGACAGGGCGGGAGGCACCATATATTTT. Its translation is CASSLEDRAGGTIYF.

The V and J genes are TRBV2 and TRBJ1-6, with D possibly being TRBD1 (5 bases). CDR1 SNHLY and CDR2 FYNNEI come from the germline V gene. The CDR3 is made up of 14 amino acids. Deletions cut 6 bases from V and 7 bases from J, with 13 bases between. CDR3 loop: CASSRQGFNSPLHF. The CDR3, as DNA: TGTGCCAGCAGCCGTCAGGGTTTCAATTCACCCCTCCACTTT.

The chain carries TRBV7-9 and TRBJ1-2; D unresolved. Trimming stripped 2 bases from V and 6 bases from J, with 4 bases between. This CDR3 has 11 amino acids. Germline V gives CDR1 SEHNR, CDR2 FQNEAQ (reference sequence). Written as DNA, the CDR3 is TGTGCCAGCAGCTTAATGGATGGCTACACCTTC. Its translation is CASSLMDGYTF.

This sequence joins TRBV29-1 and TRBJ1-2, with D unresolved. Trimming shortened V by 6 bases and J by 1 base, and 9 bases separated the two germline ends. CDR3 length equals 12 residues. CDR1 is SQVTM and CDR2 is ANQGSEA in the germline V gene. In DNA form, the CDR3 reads TGCAGCGTGATGCCGGGTAACTATGGCTACACCTTC. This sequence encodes CSVMPGNYGYTF.

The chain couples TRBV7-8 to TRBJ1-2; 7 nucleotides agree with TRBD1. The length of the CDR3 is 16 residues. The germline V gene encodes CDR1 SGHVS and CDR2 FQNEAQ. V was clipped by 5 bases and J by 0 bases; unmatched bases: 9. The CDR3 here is CASSLHRDRANYGYTF. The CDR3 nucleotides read TGTGCCAGCAGCCTTCACCGGGACAGAGCTAACTATGGCTACACCTTC.

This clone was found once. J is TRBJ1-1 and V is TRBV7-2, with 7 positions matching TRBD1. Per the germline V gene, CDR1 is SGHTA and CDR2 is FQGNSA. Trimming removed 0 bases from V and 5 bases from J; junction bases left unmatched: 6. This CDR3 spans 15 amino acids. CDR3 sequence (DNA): TGTGCCAGCAGCTTAGCGGGCAGGGGGTTTACTGAAGCTTTCTTT. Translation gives CASSLAGRGFTEAFF.

The chain's CDR3 is CASSNRDEWPIRGTGELFF. The CDR3 nucleotides are TGCGCCAGCAGCAACCGGGACGAGTGGCCCATTCGGGGCACCGGGGAGCTGTTTTTT. This chain connects TRBV5-1 to TRBJ2-2; either TRBD1 or TRBD2 may fit D (5 bases each). The CDR3 has 19 residues. V lost 4 bases and J lost 4, with 26 bases in between. CDR1 and CDR2 from the germline V gene are SGHRS and YFSETQ.

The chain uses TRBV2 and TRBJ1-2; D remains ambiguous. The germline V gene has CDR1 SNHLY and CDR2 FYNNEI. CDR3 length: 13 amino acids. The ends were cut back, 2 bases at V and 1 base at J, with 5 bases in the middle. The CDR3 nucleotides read TGTGCCAGCAGTGAACGAATTAACTATGGCTACACCTTC. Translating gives CASSERINYGYTF.

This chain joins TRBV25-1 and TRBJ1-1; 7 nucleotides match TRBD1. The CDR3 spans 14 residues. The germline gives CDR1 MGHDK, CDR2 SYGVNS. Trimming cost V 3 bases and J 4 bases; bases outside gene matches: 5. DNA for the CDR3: TGTGCCAGCAGTGAGGCGGCAGGGGGCACTGAAGCTTTCTTT. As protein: CASSEAAGGTEAFF.

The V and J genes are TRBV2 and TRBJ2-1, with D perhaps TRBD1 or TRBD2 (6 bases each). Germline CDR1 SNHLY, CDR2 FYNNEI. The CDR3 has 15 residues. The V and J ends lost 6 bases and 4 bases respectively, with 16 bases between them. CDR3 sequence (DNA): TGTGCCAGCAGCTTCCAAGAAGGGGGGTACAATGAGCAGTTCTTC. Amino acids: CASSFQEGGYNEQFF. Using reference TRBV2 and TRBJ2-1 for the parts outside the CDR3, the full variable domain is EPEVTQTPSHQVTQMGQEVILRCVPISNHLYFYWYRQILGQKVEFLVSFYNNEISEKSEIFDDQFSVERPDGSNFTLKIRSTKLEDSAMYFCASSFQEGGYNEQFFGPGTRLTVL.

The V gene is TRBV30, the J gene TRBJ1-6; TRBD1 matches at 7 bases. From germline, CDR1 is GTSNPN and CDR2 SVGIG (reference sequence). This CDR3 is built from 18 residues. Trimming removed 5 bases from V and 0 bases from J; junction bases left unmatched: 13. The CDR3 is CAWARPGGVSSYNSPLHF. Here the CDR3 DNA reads TGTGCCTGGGCCCGGCCAGGGGGTGTAAGCTCCTATAATTCACCCCTCCACTTT.

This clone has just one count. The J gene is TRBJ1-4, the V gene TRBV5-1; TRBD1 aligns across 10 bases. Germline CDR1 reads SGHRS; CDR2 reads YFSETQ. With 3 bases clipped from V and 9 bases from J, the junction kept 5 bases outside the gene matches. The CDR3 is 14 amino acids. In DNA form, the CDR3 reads TGCGCCAGCAGCTGGACCGACAGGGGGCAAAAACTGTTTTTT. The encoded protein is CASSWTDRGQKLFF.

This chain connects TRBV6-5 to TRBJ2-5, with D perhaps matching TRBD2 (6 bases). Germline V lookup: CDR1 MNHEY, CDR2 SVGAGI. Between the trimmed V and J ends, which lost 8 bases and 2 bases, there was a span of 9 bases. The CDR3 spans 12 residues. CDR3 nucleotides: TGTGCCAGCGAAGGGACTCAAGAGACCCAGTACTTC. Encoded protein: CASEGTQETQYF.